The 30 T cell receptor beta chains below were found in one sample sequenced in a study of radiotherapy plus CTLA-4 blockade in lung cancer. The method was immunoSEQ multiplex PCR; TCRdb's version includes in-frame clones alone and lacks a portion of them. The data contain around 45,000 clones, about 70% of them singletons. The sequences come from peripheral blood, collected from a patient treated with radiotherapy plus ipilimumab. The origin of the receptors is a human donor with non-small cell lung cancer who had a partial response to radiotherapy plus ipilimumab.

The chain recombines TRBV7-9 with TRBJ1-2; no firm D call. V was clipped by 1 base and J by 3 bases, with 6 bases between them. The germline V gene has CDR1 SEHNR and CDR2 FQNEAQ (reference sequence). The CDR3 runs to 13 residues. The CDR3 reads CASSLGGDYGYTF. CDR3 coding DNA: TGTGCCAGCAGCTTAGGCGGGGACTATGGCTACACCTTC.

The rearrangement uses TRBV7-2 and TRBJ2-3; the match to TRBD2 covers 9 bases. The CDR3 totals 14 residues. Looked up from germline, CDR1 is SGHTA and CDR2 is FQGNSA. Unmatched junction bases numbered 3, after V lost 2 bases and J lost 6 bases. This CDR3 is CASSLSGGLDTQYF. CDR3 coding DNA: TGTGCCAGCAGCTTAAGCGGGGGGTTGGATACGCAGTATTTT.

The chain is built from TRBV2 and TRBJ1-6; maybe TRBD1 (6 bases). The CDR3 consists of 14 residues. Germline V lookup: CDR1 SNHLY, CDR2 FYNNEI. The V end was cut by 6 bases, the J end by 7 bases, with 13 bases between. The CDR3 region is CASSDRLPNSPLHF. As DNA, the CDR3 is TGTGCCAGCAGCGACAGGCTCCCCAATTCACCCCTCCACTTT.

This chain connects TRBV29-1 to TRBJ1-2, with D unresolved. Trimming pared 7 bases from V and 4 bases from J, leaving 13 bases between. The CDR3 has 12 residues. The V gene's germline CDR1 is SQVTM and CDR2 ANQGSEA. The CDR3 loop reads CSAIFVTYGYTF. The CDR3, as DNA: TGCAGCGCTATATTTGTTACCTATGGCTACACCTTC. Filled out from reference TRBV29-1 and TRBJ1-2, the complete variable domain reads SAVISQKPSRDICQRGTSLTIQCQVDSQVTMMFWYRQQPGQSLTLIATANQGSEATYESGFVIDKFPISRPNLTFSTLTVSNMSPEDSSIYLCSAIFVTYGYTFGSGTRLTVV.

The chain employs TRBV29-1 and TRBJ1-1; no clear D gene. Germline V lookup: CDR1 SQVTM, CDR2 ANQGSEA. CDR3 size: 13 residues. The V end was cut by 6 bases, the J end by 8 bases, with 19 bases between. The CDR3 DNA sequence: TGCAGCGTGGGCAATAGATTCTCAGTAGAAGCTTTCTTT. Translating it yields CSVGNRFSVEAFF. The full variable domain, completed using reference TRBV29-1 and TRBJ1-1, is SAVISQKPSRDICQRGTSLTIQCQVDSQVTMMFWYRQQPGQSLTLIATANQGSEATYESGFVIDKFPISRPNLTFSTLTVSNMSPEDSSIYLCSVGNRFSVEAFFGQGTRLTVV.

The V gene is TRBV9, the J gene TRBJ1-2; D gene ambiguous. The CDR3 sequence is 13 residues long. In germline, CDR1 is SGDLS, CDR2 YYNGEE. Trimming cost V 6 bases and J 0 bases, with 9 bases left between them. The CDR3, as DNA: TGTGCCAGCACCGCTCCGGCTAACTATGGCTACACCTTC. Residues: CASTAPANYGYTF.

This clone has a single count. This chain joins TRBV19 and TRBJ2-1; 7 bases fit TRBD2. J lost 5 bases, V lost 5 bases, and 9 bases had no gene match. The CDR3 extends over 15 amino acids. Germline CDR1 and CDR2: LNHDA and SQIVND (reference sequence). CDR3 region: CASSLSGVGHNEQFF. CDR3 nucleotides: TGTGCCAGTAGTCTCAGCGGGGTGGGTCACAATGAGCAGTTCTTC.

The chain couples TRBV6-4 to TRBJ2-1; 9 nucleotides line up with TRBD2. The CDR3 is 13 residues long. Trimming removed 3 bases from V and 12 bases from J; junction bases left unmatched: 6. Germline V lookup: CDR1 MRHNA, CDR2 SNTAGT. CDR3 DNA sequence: TGTGCCAGCAGTGAAGGTCTAGCGGGGCGGCAGTTCTTC. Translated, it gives CASSEGLAGRQFF.

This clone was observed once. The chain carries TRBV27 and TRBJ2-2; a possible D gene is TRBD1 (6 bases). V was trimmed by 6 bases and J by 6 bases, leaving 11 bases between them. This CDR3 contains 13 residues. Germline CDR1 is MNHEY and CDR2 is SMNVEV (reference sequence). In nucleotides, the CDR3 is TGTGCCAGCAGACCTCCAGGGGCCGGGGAGCTGTTTTTT. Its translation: CASRPPGAGELFF.

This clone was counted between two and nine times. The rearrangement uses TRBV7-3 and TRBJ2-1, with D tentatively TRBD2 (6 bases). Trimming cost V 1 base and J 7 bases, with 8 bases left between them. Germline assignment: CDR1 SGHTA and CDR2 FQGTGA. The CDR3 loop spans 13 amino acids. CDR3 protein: CASSLIGGNEQFF. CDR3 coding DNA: TGTGCCAGCAGCTTAATTGGAGGGAATGAGCAGTTCTTC.

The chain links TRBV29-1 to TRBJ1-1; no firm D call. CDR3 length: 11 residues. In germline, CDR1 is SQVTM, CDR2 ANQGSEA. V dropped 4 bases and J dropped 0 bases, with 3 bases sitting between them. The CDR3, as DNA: TGCAGCGTTGCAATGAACACTGAAGCTTTCTTT. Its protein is CSVAMNTEAFF.

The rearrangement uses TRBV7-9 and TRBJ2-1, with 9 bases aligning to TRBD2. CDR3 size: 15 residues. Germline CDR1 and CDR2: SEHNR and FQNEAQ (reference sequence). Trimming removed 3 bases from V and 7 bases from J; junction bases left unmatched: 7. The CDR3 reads CASSFGGGAGNEQFF. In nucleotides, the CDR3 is TGTGCCAGCAGCTTTGGCGGGGGGGCGGGGAATGAGCAGTTCTTC.

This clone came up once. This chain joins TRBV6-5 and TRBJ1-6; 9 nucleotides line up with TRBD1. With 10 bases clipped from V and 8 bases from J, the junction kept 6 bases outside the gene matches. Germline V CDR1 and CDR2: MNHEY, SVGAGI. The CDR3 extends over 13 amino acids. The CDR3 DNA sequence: TGTGCCACCCAGACAGGGGGTGATTCACCCCTCCACTTT. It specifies CATQTGGDSPLHF.

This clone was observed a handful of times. The CDR3 DNA follows: TGTGCCAGCAGCTTAGTGGGGCTCGCCGGGGATACGCAGTATTTT. Translated: CASSLVGLAGDTQYF. The chain is built from TRBV11-2 and TRBJ2-3; TRBD1 is a possible D gene (5 bases). Germline V gene lookup returns CDR1 SGHAT and CDR2 FQNNGV. Trimming took off 1 base at V and 6 bases at J, with 14 bases between the two ends. This CDR3 is built from 15 residues.

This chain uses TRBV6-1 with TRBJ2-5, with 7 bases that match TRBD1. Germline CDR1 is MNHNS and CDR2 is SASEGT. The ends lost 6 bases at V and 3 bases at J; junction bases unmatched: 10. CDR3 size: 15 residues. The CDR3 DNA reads TGTGCCAGCAGCGCCGACAGGGTAACTAAAGAGACCCAGTACTTC. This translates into CASSADRVTKETQYF.

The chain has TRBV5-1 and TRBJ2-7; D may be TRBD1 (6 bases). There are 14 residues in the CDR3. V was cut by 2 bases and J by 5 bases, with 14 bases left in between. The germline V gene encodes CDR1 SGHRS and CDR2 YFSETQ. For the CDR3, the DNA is TGCGCCAGCAGCTTCACAGGGTTTCTGGACGAGCAGTACTTC. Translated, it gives CASSFTGFLDEQYF.

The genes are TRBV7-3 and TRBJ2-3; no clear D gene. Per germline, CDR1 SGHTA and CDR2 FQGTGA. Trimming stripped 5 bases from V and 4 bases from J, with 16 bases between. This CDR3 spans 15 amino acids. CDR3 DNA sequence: TGTGCCAGCAGCGTAGGCACGCGAGGAGCAGATACGCAGTATTTT. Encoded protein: CASSVGTRGADTQYF.

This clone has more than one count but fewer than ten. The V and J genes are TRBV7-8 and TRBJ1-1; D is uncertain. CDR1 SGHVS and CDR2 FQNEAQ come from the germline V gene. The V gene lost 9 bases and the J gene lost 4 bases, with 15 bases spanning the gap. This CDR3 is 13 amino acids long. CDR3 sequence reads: CASGEGGSTEAFF. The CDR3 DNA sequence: TGTGCCAGTGGCGAAGGAGGGAGCACTGAAGCTTTCTTT.

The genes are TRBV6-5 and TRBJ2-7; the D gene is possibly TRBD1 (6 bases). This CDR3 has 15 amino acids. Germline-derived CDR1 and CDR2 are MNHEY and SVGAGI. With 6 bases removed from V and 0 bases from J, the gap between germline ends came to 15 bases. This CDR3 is CASRGVGQYSYEQYF. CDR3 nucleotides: TGTGCCAGCAGGGGAGTGGGACAATACTCCTACGAGCAGTACTTC.

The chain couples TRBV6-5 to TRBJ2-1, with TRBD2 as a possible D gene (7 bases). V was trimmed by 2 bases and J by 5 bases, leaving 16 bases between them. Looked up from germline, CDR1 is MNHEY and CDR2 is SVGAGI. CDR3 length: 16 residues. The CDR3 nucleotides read TGTGCCAGCAGTTACGGGGGGGCGAGGTCAGACAATGAGCAGTTCTTC. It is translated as CASSYGGARSDNEQFF.

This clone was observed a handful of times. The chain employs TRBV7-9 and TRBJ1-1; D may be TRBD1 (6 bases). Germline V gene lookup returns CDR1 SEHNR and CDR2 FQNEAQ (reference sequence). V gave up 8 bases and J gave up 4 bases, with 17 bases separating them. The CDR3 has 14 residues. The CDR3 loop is CASLPIGGSTEAFF. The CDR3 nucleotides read TGTGCCAGCCTTCCTATAGGGGGAAGCACTGAAGCTTTCTTT.

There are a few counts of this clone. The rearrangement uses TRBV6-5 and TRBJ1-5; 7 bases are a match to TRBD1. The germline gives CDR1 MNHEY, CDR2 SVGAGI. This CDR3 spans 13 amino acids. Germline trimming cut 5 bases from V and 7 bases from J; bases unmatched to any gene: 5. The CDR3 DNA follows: TGTGCCAGCAGTCCTGACAGGGAACAGCCCCAGCATTTT. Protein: CASSPDREQPQHF.

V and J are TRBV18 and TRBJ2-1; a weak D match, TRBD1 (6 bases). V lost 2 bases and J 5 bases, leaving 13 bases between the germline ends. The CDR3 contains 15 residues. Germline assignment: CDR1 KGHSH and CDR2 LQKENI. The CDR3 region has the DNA TGTGCCAGCTCACCAAAGGCACAGGGAGACAATGAGCAGTTCTTC. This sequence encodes CASSPKAQGDNEQFF.

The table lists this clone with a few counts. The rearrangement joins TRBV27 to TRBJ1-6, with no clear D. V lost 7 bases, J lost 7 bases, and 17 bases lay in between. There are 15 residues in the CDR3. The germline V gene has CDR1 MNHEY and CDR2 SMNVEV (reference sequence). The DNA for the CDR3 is TGTGCCAGCACCTTAATGGGGTCGGGGAATTCACCCCTCCACTTT. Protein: CASTLMGSGNSPLHF.

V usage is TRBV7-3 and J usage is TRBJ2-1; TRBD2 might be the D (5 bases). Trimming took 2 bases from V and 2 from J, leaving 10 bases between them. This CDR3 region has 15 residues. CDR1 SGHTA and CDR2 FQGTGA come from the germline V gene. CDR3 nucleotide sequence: TGTGCCAGCAGCTTAGGCGGGTTTGCCTACAATGAGCAGTTCTTC. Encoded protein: CASSLGGFAYNEQFF.

The CDR3 loop is CASSLGDKSTYEQYF. CDR3 nucleotides: TGTGCCAGCAGCTTAGGGGACAAATCCACCTACGAGCAGTACTTC. This chain links TRBV5-4 with TRBJ2-7; D is possibly TRBD1 (6 bases). This CDR3 region has 15 residues. The ends were cut back, 2 bases at V and 2 bases at J, with 14 bases in the middle. Per the germline V gene, CDR1 is SGHNT and CDR2 is YYREEE (reference sequence).

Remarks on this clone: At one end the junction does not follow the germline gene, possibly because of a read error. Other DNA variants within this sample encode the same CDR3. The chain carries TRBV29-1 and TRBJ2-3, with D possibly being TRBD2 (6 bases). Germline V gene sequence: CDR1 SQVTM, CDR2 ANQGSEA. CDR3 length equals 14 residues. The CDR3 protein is CSVYLAPSTDTQYF. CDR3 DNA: TGCAGCGTTTATCTAGCGCCTAGCACGGATACGCAGTATTTT.

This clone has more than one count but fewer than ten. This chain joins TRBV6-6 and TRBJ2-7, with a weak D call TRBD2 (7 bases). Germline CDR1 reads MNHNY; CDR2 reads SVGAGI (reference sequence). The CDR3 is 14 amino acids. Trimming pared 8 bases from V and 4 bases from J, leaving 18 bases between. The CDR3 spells CASSPRRGGYEQYF. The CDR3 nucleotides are TGTGCCAGCTCCCCGCGGAGGGGGGGATACGAGCAGTACTTC.

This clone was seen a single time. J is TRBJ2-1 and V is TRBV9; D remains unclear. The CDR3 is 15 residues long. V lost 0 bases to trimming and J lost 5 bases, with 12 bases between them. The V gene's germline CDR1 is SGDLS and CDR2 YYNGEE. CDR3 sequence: CASSVVGSIHNEQFF. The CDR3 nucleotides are TGTGCCAGCAGCGTAGTTGGTTCTATCCACAATGAGCAGTTCTTC.

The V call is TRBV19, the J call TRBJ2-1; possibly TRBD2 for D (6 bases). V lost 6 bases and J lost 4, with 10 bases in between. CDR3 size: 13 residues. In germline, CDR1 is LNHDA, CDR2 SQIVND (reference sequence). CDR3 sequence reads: CASSGSLYNEQFF. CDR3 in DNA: TGTGCCAGTAGCGGGAGTCTTTACAATGAGCAGTTCTTC.